The 30 T cell receptor beta chains presented below share a single source sample, sequenced in a study of response to subunit inactivated influenza vaccine. MiXCR, run by TCRdb on the RT-PCR reads, gives a single entry per CDR3 protein. The top ten clones hold about 9.9% of a sample with 710,000 or so distinct CDR3 sequences, roughly 14% of them seen once. Source: PBMCs from blood, taken approximately 13 days after vaccination. The receptors originated from a man in his fifties who received an inactivated influenza vaccine.

This chain links TRBV7-9 with TRBJ2-4; a possible D gene is TRBD1 (6 bases). Looked up from germline, CDR1 is SEHNR and CDR2 is FQNEAQ (reference sequence). V was trimmed by 5 bases and J by 16 bases, leaving 18 bases between them. CDR3 size: 12 residues. The CDR3 DNA follows: TGTGCCAGCAGCAAGCAGGACAGTGTACCTTACTTC. Amino acid sequence: CASSKQDSVPYF.

This clonotype appeared a few times. The chain recombines TRBV28 with TRBJ2-7; 7 positions match TRBD1. After removal of 4 bases from V and 9 bases from J, the junction contained 12 bases not matched to a gene. CDR3 length equals 14 residues. CDR1 is MDHEN, CDR2 SYDVKM, per germline. The DNA for the CDR3 is TGTGCCAGCAGTTCGCCGGGACAGTTAAGGAGGCAGTACTTC. Translating gives CASSSPGQLRRQYF.

About this clonotype: This may be a read error, as it is one base from a much larger clone. The chain combines TRBV27 with TRBJ2-7; 9 bases agree with TRBD2. The CDR3 totals 17 residues. CDR1 is MNHEY, CDR2 SMNVEV, per germline (reference sequence). CDR3 nucleotides: TGTGCCAGCAGTTTGAAAAGCGGGAGGTGGAGCTCCGACGAGCAGTACTTC. Encoded protein: CASSLKSGRWSSDEQYF.

This clonotype was counted a few times. DNA of the CDR3: TGCAGTGCTAGTAAACCGGGCCAGGGTAATGAGCAGTTCTTC. Encoded protein: CSASKPGQGNEQFF. The chain carries TRBV20-1 and TRBJ2-1; maybe TRBD1 (5 bases). CDR1 and CDR2 from the germline V gene are DFQATT and SNEGSKA (reference sequence). This CDR3 spans 14 amino acids. The germline V and J ends were trimmed by 3 bases and 7 bases, with 16 bases remaining between them.

The rearrangement links TRBV5-1 to TRBJ1-2, with D tentatively TRBD1 (5 bases). The CDR3 has 13 amino acids. Trimming cost V 3 bases and J 6 bases, with 12 bases left between them. CDR1 is SGHRS and CDR2 is YFSETQ in the germline V gene. The CDR3 nucleotides read TGCGCCAGCAGCTCGACCGGGACGCATGGCTACACCTTC. Its translation is CASSSTGTHGYTF.

This clonotype was counted at least ten times. The V and J genes are TRBV5-1 and TRBJ2-1; TRBD2 might be the D (6 bases). V lost 3 bases to trimming and J lost 3 bases, with 7 bases between them. The CDR3 is 13 residues long. Germline V gene lookup returns CDR1 SGHRS and CDR2 YFSETQ. CDR3 in DNA: TGCGCCAGCAGCTCAGCGGGCTACAATGAGCAGTTCTTC. It translates to CASSSAGYNEQFF.

This clonotype has only a few counts. The chain couples TRBV7-2 to TRBJ2-7; D gene unclear. The CDR3 runs 14 residues. Trimming left V 1 base short and J 2 bases short, with 9 bases between. CDR1 and CDR2 (germline): SGHTA, FQGNSA. Written as DNA, the CDR3 is TGTGCCAGCAGCTTAGGCTGGGCCCCCTACGAGCAGTACTTC. Its protein is CASSLGWAPYEQYF.

The V and J genes are TRBV19 and TRBJ2-4; D tentatively fits TRBD1 or TRBD2 (5 bases each). This CDR3 has 13 amino acids. V lost 7 bases and J lost 7, with 14 bases in between. In germline, CDR1 is LNHDA, CDR2 SQIVND (reference sequence). The CDR3 nucleotides read TGTGCCAGTACCACCCCGGGACGGAACATTCAGTACTTC. This encodes CASTTPGRNIQYF.

V usage is TRBV6-2 or TRBV6-3 and J usage is TRBJ2-3, with 10 bases that match TRBD2. CDR3 length: 17 amino acids. V shed 2 bases, J shed 1 base, and the junction held 6 bases outside the gene matches. Germline CDR1 reads MNHEY; CDR2 reads SVGEGT. The CDR3 region is CASSYNSLAGGTDTQYF. For the CDR3, the DNA is TGTGCCAGCAGTTACAATTCCCTAGCGGGGGGCACAGATACGCAGTATTTT.

The chain joins TRBV5-1 to TRBJ2-1; no definite D call. V lost 0 bases, J lost 8 bases, and 9 bases lay in between. The CDR3 totals 13 residues. The germline V gene encodes CDR1 SGHRS and CDR2 YFSETQ. DNA of the CDR3: TGCGCCAGCAGCTTGGCCCCCAACGATGAGCAGTTCTTC. Its protein product is CASSLAPNDEQFF.

Worth noting for this clonotype: The junction and the germline gene differ at one end; a read error may be behind it. The chain has TRBV6-5 and TRBJ2-1; D is ambiguous. The germline V gene encodes CDR1 MNHEY and CDR2 SVGAGI. This CDR3 is 16 amino acids long. CDR3 in DNA: TGTGCCATCAGTTACTCCTCCTCTGGCAGCTACAATGAGCAGTTCTTC. Amino acid sequence: CAISYSSSGSYNEQFF.

V usage is TRBV4-3 and J usage is TRBJ2-3; D unclear. CDR3 length: 14 amino acids. The ends were cut back, 1 base at V and 3 bases at J, with 8 bases in the middle. CDR1 and CDR2 from the germline V gene are LGHNA and YSLEER. The CDR3 protein is CASSQGGNTDTQYF. The CDR3 nucleotides are TGCGCCAGCAGCCAAGGGGGTAATACAGATACGCAGTATTTT.

The V and J genes are TRBV7-6 and TRBJ1-3; 9 bases are a match to TRBD1. CDR1 is SGHVS and CDR2 is FNYEAQ in the germline V gene. The length of the CDR3 is 17 residues. V lost 5 bases to trimming and J lost 6 bases; unmatched junction nucleotides: 14. The DNA for the CDR3 is TGTGCCAGCAGCCCTACCCCGGGACAGGGTTTCGTAAACACCATATATTTT. As protein: CASSPTPGQGFVNTIYF.

V is TRBV20-1 and J is TRBJ2-3; TRBD2 matches 13 bases. V lost 3 bases to trimming and J lost 2 bases; unmatched junction nucleotides: 5. CDR3 length: 16 residues. Germline CDR1 DFQATT, CDR2 SNEGSKA (reference sequence). The CDR3 protein is CSASQLAGGNTDTQYF. CDR3 nucleotide sequence: TGCAGTGCTAGCCAACTAGCGGGAGGGAACACAGATACGCAGTATTTT.

This clonotype was counted between two and nine times. V gene TRBV20-1 combines with J gene TRBJ2-1, with a possible D match to TRBD2 (6 bases). The CDR3 is 18 residues long. Looked up from germline, CDR1 is DFQATT and CDR2 is SNEGSKA (reference sequence). Deletions cut 0 bases from V and 4 bases from J, with 22 bases between. CDR3 in DNA: TGCAGTGCTAGAGATCGGTGGCGGGGAGGAGTCCGGTACAATGAGCAGTTCTTC. It is translated as CSARDRWRGGVRYNEQFF.

The V call is TRBV30, the J call TRBJ1-3; 7 nucleotides match TRBD1. After removal of 4 bases from V and 4 bases from J, the junction contained 13 bases not matched to a gene. Germline lookup yields CDR1 GTSNPN and CDR2 SVGIG (reference sequence). This CDR3 is built from 16 residues. For the CDR3, the DNA is TGTGCCTGGACCAGGGGACAGTTCGCTCTGGGAAACACCATATATTTT. This sequence encodes CAWTRGQFALGNTIYF.

This clonotype was seen a handful of times. This chain joins TRBV25-1 and TRBJ1-1; the D is unclear. This CDR3 is 16 amino acids long. With 1 base removed from V and 4 bases from J, the gap between germline ends came to 16 bases. Germline-derived CDR1 and CDR2 are MGHDK and SYGVNS. The DNA for the CDR3 is TGTGCCAGCAGTGAATTGGAAACCTTCCTGGGCACTGAAGCTTTCTTT. Translation: CASSELETFLGTEAFF. Looking up the rest from reference TRBV25-1 and TRBJ1-1 gives the full variable domain: EADIYQTPRYLVIGTGKKITLECSQTMGHDKMYWYQQDPGMELHLIHYSYGVNSTEKGDLSSESTVSRIRTEHFPLTLESARPSHTSQYLCASSELETFLGTEAFFGQGTRLTVV.

This chain uses TRBV15 with TRBJ2-2, with D hard to call. Germline values: CDR1 LNHNV, CDR2 YYDKDF (reference sequence). V was trimmed by 4 bases and J by 5 bases, leaving 2 bases between them. The CDR3 length is 11 residues. CDR3 amino acids: CATSTTGELFF. DNA of the CDR3: TGTGCCACCAGCACAACCGGGGAGCTGTTTTTT.

This clonotype was found a few times. The chain combines TRBV20-1 with TRBJ2-5; D not certain. The CDR3 consists of 13 residues. Per the germline V gene, CDR1 is DFQATT and CDR2 is SNEGSKA (reference sequence). V lost 0 bases to trimming and J lost 0 bases, with 5 bases between them. The CDR3 DNA follows: TGCAGTGCTAGAGAAGACTACCAAGAGACCCAGTACTTC. Protein product: CSAREDYQETQYF.

The chain combines TRBV25-1 with TRBJ1-5, with D unresolved. The V end was cut by 5 bases, the J end by 4 bases, with 6 bases between. CDR3 length equals 12 residues. Germline V CDR1 and CDR2: MGHDK, SYGVNS. The CDR3 DNA sequence: TGTGCCAGCAGTACTGAGAATCAGCCCCAGCATTTT. Its protein is CASSTENQPQHF. Full variable domain (outside the CDR3, taken from reference TRBV25-1 and TRBJ1-5): EADIYQTPRYLVIGTGKKITLECSQTMGHDKMYWYQQDPGMELHLIHYSYGVNSTEKGDLSSESTVSRIRTEHFPLTLESARPSHTSQYLCASSTENQPQHFGDGTRLSIL.

This clonotype was detected once. The chain joins TRBV27 to TRBJ1-6; 7 bases agree with TRBD1. V was pared by 5 bases and J by 7 bases, with 5 bases of the junction left unmatched. This CDR3 spans 14 amino acids. CDR1 is MNHEY, CDR2 SMNVEV, per germline (reference sequence). CDR3 amino acids: CASSIRDRNSPLHF. Here the CDR3 DNA reads TGTGCCAGCAGTATACGGGACAGAAATTCACCCCTCCACTTT.

This clonotype was seen a few times. This sequence joins TRBV18 and TRBJ2-5; D call uncertain. The CDR3 consists of 12 residues. Germline loops: CDR1 KGHSH, CDR2 LQKENI. The V and J ends lost 3 bases and 9 bases respectively, with 11 bases between them. CDR3 coding DNA: TGTGCCAGCTCACCTTCGGATTTGGCCCAGTACTTC. This encodes CASSPSDLAQYF.

In regard to this clonotype: An end of the junction differs from the germline gene, which may be a read error. This chain links TRBV5-1 with TRBJ2-3; the match to TRBD2 covers 11 bases. This CDR3 has 18 amino acids. The germline CDR1 and CDR2 sequences are SGHRS and YFSETQ. The CDR3 DNA is TGCGCCAGCAGCCTGCTAACTAGCGGGGGTACTAGCACAGATACGCGGTATTTT. This gives the protein CASSLLTSGGTSTDTRYF.

The J gene is TRBJ1-5, the V gene TRBV27; TRBD1 might be the D (6 bases). V dropped 2 bases and J dropped 0 bases, with 23 bases sitting between them. The CDR3 totals 20 residues. The germline CDR1 and CDR2 sequences are MNHEY and SMNVEV (reference sequence). CDR3 coding DNA: TGTGCCAGCAGTTTAGAGAGCCCCGGGACAAACATTTATAGCAATCAGCCCCAGCATTTT. It codes for CASSLESPGTNIYSNQPQHF.

The chain couples TRBV7-3 to TRBJ2-1, with TRBD2 matching over 7 bases. This CDR3 is 15 amino acids long. Germline values: CDR1 SGHTA, CDR2 FQGTGA. The V gene end was trimmed by 5 bases and the J gene end by 4 bases; junction bases not matched to a gene: 8. Written as DNA, the CDR3 is TGTGCCAGCAGCCCAGAACTAGCGCTATACAATGAGCAGTTCTTC. This codes for CASSPELALYNEQFF.

This clonotype was counted only a few times. The V call is TRBV6-1, the J call TRBJ1-2, with a possible D match to TRBD1 (5 bases). This CDR3 contains 13 residues. V lost 5 bases and J lost 8, with 15 bases in between. Germline V lookup: CDR1 MNHNS, CDR2 SASEGT. CDR3 protein: CASSLTVGGGYTF. Here the CDR3 DNA reads TGTGCCAGCAGTCTAACGGTCGGGGGGGGCTACACCTTC.

The genes are TRBV6-2 or TRBV6-3 and TRBJ2-4; no definite D call. This CDR3 has 13 residues. Trimming left V 5 bases short and J 0 bases short, with 5 bases between. CDR1 and CDR2 from the germline V gene are MNHEY and SVGEGT. The CDR3 loop reads CASSTVAKNIQYF. CDR3 DNA: TGTGCCAGCAGTACGGTAGCCAAAAACATTCAGTACTTC.

This clonotype was observed a handful of times. This chain uses TRBV18 with TRBJ2-4; D may be TRBD1 or TRBD2 (5 bases each). The germline V gene has CDR1 KGHSH and CDR2 LQKENI. This CDR3 spans 14 amino acids. V was trimmed by 3 bases and J by 0 bases, leaving 6 bases between them. CDR3 nucleotide sequence: TGTGCCAGCTCACCGGGGGTAGCCAAAAACATTCAGTACTTC. Translating it yields CASSPGVAKNIQYF.

V usage is TRBV6-5 and J usage is TRBJ2-1, with D perhaps matching TRBD1 or TRBD2 (6 bases each). Per germline, CDR1 MNHEY and CDR2 SVGAGI. CDR3 length: 15 residues. V was shortened by 0 bases and J by 3 bases, with 9 bases between the two germline ends. The CDR3 coding sequence is TGTGCCAGCAGTTACTCCGGGGGCCTCTACAATGAGCAGTTCTTC. Translation gives CASSYSGGLYNEQFF.

The gene calls are TRBV20-1 and TRBJ2-7; 12 bases line up with TRBD2. Per germline, CDR1 DFQATT and CDR2 SNEGSKA (reference sequence). Trimming cost V 6 bases and J 5 bases; bases outside gene matches: 8. The CDR3 totals 14 residues. CDR3: CSAVTSGGRHEQYF. The CDR3 bases are TGCAGTGCCGTGACTAGCGGGGGACGGCACGAGCAGTACTTC.